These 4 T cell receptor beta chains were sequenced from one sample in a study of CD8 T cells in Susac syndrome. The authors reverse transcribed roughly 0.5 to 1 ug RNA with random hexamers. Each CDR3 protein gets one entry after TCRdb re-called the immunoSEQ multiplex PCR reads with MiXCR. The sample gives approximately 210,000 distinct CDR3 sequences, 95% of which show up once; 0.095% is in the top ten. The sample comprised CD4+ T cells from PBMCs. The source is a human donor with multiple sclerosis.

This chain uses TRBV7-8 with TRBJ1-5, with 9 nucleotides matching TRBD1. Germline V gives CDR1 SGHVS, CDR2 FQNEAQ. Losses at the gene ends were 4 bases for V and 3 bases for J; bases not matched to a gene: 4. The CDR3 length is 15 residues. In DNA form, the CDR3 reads TGTGCCAGCAGCTCCGGGACAGGGAACAATCAGCCCCAGCATTTT. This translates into CASSSGTGNNQPQHF.

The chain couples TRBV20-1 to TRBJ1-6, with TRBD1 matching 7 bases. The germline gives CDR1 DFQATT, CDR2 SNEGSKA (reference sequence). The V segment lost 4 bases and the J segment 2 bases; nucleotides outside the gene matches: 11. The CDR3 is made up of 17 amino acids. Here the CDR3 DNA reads TGCAGTGCTACGCCCGGGGACAGCCTAACCTATAATTCACCCCTCCACTTT. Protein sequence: CSATPGDSLTYNSPLHF.

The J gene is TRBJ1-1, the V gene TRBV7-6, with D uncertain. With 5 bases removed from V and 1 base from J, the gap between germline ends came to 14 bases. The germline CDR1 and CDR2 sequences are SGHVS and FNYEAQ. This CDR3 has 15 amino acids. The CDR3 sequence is CASSLSARANTEAFF. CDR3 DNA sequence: TGTGCCAGCAGCCTATCGGCCAGAGCGAACACTGAAGCTTTCTTT.

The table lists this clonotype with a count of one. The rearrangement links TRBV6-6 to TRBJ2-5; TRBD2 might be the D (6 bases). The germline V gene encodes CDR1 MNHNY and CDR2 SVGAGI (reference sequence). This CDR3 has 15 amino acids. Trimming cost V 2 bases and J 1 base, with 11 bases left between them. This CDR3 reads CASSYGGDGQETQYF. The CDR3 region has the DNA TGTGCCAGCAGTTACGGAGGGGATGGCCAAGAGACCCAGTACTTC.